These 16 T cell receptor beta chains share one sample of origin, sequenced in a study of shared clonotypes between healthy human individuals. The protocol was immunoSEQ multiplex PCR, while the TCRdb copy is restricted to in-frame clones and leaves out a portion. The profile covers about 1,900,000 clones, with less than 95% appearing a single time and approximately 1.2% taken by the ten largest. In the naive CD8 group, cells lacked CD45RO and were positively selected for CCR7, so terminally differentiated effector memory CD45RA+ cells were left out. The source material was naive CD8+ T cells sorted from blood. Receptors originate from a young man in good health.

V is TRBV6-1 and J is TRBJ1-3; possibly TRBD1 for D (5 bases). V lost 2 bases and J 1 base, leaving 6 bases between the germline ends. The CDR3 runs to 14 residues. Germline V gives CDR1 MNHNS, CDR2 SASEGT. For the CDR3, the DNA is TGTGCCAGCAGTGAATGGGGGTCTGGAAACACCATATATTTT. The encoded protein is CASSEWGSGNTIYF.

CDR3: CASSQLQGGVEAFF. CDR3 DNA sequence: TGCGCCAGCAGCCAACTACAGGGGGGGGTTGAAGCTTTCTTT. The chain carries TRBV4-1 and TRBJ1-1; TRBD1 matches at 8 bases. CDR3 length: 14 amino acids. V shed 2 bases and J 7 bases; nucleotides not matched to a gene: 6. Per germline, CDR1 MGHRA and CDR2 YSYEKL.

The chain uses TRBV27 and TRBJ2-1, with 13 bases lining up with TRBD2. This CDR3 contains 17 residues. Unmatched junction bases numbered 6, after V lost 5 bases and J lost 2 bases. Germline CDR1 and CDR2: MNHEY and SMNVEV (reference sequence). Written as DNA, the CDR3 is TGTGCCAGCAGTAAGACTAGCGGGGGGCCTGCCTACAATGAGCAGTTCTTC. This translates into CASSKTSGGPAYNEQFF.

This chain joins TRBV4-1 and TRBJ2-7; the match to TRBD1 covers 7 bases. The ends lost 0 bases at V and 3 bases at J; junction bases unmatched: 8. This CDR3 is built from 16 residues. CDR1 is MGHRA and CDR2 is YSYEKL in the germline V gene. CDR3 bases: TGCGCCAGCAGCCAAGATTTGGGGACAGTAGACTACGAGCAGTACTTC. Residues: CASSQDLGTVDYEQYF.

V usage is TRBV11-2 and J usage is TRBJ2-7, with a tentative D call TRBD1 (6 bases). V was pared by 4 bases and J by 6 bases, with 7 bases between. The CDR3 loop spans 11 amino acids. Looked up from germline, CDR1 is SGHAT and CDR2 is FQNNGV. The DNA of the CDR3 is TGTGCCAGCAGCTCAGGGGTCGAGCAGTACTTC. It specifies CASSSGVEQYF.

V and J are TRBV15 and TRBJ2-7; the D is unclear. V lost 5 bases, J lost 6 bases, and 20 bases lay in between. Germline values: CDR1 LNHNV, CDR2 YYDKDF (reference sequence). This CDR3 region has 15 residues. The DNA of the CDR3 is TGTGCCACCAGCCTCCCGGGCCTAGTAGGTCGCGAGCAGTACTTC. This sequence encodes CATSLPGLVGREQYF.

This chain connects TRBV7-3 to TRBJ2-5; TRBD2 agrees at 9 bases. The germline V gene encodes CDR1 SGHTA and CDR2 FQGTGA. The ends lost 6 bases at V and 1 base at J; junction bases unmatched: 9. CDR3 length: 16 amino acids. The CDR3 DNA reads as TGTGCCAGCAGTCCGCGGAGCGGGGGGTTCCAAGAGACCCAGTACTTC. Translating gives CASSPRSGGFQETQYF.

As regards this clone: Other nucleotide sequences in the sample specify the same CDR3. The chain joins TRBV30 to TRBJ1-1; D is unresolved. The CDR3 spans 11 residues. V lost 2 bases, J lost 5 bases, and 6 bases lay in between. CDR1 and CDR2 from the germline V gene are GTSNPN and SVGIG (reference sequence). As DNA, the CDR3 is TGTGCCTGGAGTTTCCCAACTGAAGCTTTCTTT. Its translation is CAWSFPTEAFF.

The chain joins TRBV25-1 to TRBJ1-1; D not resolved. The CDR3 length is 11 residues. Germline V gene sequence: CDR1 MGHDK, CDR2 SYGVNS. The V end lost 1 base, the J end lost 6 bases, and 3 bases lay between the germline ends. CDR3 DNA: TGTGCCAGCAGTGAATCCCCTGAAGCTTTCTTT. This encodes CASSESPEAFF. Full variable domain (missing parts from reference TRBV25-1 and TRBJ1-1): EADIYQTPRYLVIGTGKKITLECSQTMGHDKMYWYQQDPGMELHLIHYSYGVNSTEKGDLSSESTVSRIRTEHFPLTLESARPSHTSQYLCASSESPEAFFGQGTRLTVV.

The CDR3 coding sequence is TGTGCCAGCAGTGAAGTGGTAGCGGGAGGTGAGCAGTTCTTC. It codes for CASSEVVAGGEQFF. The chain links TRBV6-1 to TRBJ2-1; TRBD2 aligns across 10 bases. The germline V gene encodes CDR1 MNHNS and CDR2 SASEGT. The CDR3 is 14 residues long. Trimming took 1 base from V and 9 from J; bases not matched to a gene: 3.

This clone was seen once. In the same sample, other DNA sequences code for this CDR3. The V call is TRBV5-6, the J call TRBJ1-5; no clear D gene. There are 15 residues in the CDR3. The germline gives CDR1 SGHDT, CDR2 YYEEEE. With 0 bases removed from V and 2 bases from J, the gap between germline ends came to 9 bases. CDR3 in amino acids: CASSLDRVGNQPQHF. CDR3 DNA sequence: TGTGCCAGCAGCTTGGATAGGGTAGGCAATCAGCCCCAGCATTTT.

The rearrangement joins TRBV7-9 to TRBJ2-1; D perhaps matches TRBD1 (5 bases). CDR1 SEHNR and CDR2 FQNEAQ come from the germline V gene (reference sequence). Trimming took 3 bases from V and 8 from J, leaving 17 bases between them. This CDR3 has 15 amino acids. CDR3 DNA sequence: TGTGCCAGCAGCTTTAGTGGGGAAGGGGTCGATGAGCAGTTCTTC. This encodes CASSFSGEGVDEQFF.

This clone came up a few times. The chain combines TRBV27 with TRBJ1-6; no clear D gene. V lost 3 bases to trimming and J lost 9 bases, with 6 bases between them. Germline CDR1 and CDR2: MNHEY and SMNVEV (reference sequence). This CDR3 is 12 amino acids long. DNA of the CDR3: TGTGCCAGCAGTTTTTGGGGTTCACCCCTCCACTTT. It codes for CASSFWGSPLHF.

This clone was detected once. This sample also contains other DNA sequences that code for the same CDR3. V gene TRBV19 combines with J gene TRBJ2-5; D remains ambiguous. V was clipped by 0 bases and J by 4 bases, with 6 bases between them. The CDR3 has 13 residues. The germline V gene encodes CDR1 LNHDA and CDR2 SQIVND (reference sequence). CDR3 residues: CASSIDLGETQYF. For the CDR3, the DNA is TGTGCCAGTAGTATAGATCTCGGAGAGACCCAGTACTTC.

The CDR3 DNA is TGTGCCAGCGGACTAGCGGGGGGCCTGGATACGCAGTATTTT. Encoded protein: CASGLAGGLDTQYF. This chain connects TRBV11-2 to TRBJ2-3; 14 nucleotides agree with TRBD2. V was pared by 8 bases and J by 6 bases, with 4 bases of the junction left unmatched. Germline V lookup: CDR1 SGHAT, CDR2 FQNNGV. The CDR3 extends over 14 amino acids.

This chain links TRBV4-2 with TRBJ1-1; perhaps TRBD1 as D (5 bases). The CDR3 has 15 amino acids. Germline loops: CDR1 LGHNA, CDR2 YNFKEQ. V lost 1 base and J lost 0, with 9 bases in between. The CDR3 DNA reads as TGTGCCAGCAGCCAAGTCCGACAGATGAACACTGAAGCTTTCTTT. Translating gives CASSQVRQMNTEAFF.